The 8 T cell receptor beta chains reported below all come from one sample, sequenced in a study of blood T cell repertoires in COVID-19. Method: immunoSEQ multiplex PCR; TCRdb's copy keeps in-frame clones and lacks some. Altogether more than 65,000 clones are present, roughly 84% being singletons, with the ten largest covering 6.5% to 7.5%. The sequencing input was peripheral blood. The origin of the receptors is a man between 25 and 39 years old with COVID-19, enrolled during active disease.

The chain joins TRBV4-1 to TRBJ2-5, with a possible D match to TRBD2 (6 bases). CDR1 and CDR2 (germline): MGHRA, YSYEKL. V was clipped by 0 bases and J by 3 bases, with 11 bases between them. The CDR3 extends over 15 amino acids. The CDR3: CASSQEGLPKETQYF. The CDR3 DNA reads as TGCGCCAGCAGCCAAGAAGGACTACCCAAAGAGACCCAGTACTTC.

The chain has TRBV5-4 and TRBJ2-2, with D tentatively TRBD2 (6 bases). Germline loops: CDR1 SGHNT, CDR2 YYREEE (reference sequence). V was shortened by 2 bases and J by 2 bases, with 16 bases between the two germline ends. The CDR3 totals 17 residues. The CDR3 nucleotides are TGTGCCAGCAGCTTTGTGCCGTTAGCGGCCAACACCGGGGAGCTGTTTTTT. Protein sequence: CASSFVPLAANTGELFF.

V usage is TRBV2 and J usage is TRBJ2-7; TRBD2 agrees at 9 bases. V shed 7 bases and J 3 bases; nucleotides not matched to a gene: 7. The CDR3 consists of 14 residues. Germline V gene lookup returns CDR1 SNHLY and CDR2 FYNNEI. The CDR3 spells CASTWGLADYEQYF. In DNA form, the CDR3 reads TGTGCCAGCACCTGGGGACTAGCCGACTACGAGCAGTACTTC.

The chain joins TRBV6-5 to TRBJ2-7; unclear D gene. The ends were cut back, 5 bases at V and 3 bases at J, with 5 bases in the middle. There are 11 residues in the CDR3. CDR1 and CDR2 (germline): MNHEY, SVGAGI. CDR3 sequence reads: CASSPDYEQYF. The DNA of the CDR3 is TGTGCCAGCAGTCCAGACTACGAGCAGTACTTC.

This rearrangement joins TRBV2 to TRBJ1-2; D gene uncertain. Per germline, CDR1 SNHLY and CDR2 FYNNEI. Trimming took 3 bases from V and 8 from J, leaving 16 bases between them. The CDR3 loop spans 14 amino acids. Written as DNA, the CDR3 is TGTGCCAGCAGTGAGCAGAGGGCCGGCTTGGGCTACACCTTC. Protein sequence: CASSEQRAGLGYTF.

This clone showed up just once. The CDR3 loop is CASSQDRGGQETQYF. The CDR3 coding sequence is TGCGCCAGCAGCCAAGATCGGGGGGGGCAAGAGACCCAGTACTTC. The genes are TRBV4-3 and TRBJ2-5; 8 nucleotides line up with TRBD2. The CDR3 has 15 amino acids. Germline CDR1 reads LGHNA; CDR2 reads YSLEER. V dropped 0 bases and J dropped 2; count of bases not matched to a gene: 2.

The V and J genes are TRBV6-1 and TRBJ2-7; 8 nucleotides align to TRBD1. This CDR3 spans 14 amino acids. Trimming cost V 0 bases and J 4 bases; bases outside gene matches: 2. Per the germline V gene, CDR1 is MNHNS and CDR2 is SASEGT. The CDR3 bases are TGTGCCAGCAGTGAAGCCCAGGGGGCATACGAGCAGTACTTC. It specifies CASSEAQGAYEQYF.

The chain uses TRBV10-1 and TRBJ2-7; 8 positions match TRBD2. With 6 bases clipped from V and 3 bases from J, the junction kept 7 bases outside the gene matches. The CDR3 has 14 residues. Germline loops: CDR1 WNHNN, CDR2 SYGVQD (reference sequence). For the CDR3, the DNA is TGCGCCAGCAGCGATACTAGCGGACTCTACGAGCAGTACTTC. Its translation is CASSDTSGLYEQYF.